The 29 T cell receptor beta chains given below trace back to one sample, sequenced in a study of cytotoxic CD8 clonotypes in ibrutinib-treated CLL. Using immunoSEQ multiplex PCR, the repertoire was profiled, and TCRdb retains in-frame clones only, with some absent. This table has tens of thousands of clones, 55% to 75% appearing once. Material: PBMCs, obtained after 12 months of ibrutinib treatment. The receptors come from a human donor with chronic lymphocytic leukemia.

The chain recombines TRBV5-1 with TRBJ2-1; D is perhaps TRBD1 or TRBD2 (5 bases each). The CDR3 has 11 residues. The germline gives CDR1 SGHRS, CDR2 YFSETQ. V was shortened by 4 bases and J by 13 bases, with 12 bases between the two germline ends. The CDR3: CASSLPGPQFF. Written as DNA, the CDR3 is TGCGCCAGCAGCCTACCGGGACCCCAGTTCTTC. The full variable domain, its missing parts supplied by reference TRBV5-1 and TRBJ2-1, is KAGVTQTPRYLIKTRGQQVTLSCSPISGHRSVSWYQQTPGQGLQFLFEYFSETQRNKGNFPGRFSGRQFSNSRSEMNVSTLELGDSALYLCASSLPGPQFFGPGTRLTVL.

The V and J genes are TRBV29-1 and TRBJ2-7; 12 bases match TRBD1. V was clipped by 6 bases and J by 5 bases; unmatched bases: 5. The CDR3 runs 13 residues. The germline V gene has CDR1 SQVTM and CDR2 ANQGSEA. The CDR3 sequence: CSVRDRGQNEQYF. The CDR3 coding sequence is TGCAGCGTGAGGGACAGGGGGCAAAACGAGCAGTACTTC.

This rearrangement joins TRBV18 to TRBJ2-3; 10 bases are a match to TRBD2. Germline assignment: CDR1 KGHSH and CDR2 LQKENI. The ends lost 0 bases at V and 4 bases at J; junction bases unmatched: 10. The CDR3 consists of 18 residues. DNA of the CDR3: TGTGCCAGCTCACCACCGGCTAGCGGGAGTCATGTCGCAGATACGCAGTATTTT. It is translated as CASSPPASGSHVADTQYF.

This clone appeared a few times. This chain joins TRBV2 and TRBJ2-7; a possible D gene is TRBD1 (6 bases). In germline, CDR1 is SNHLY, CDR2 FYNNEI. Trimming removed 7 bases at V and 6 bases at J, with 16 bases between. The CDR3 is made up of 13 amino acids. The CDR3 protein is CASIPDSPGEQYF. In DNA, the CDR3 is TGTGCCAGCATCCCGGACAGTCCTGGCGAGCAGTACTTC.

The chain combines TRBV6-5 with TRBJ2-1; no reliable D call. Germline CDR1 reads MNHEY; CDR2 reads SVGAGI. The CDR3 runs to 11 residues. The V end lost 8 bases, the J end lost 12 bases, and 14 bases lay between the germline ends. CDR3 sequence (DNA): TGTGCCAGCCACCCGCTCCTGAGGCAGTTCTTC. Translating gives CASHPLLRQFF.

The chain is built from TRBV30 and TRBJ2-5; D may correspond to TRBD1 or TRBD2 (5 bases each). CDR1 GTSNPN and CDR2 SVGIG come from the germline V gene (reference sequence). Deletions cut 1 base from V and 0 bases from J, with 6 bases between. The CDR3 runs to 13 residues. CDR3 coding DNA: TGTGCCTGGAGTGGGGGGAACCAAGAGACCCAGTACTTC. This gives the protein CAWSGGNQETQYF.

V gene TRBV7-2 combines with J gene TRBJ1-2; tentatively, D is TRBD1 (5 bases). Trimming took off 5 bases at V and 6 bases at J, with 19 bases between the two ends. This CDR3 is built from 15 residues. The germline CDR1 and CDR2 sequences are SGHTA and FQGNSA. CDR3 loop: CASSQPGREGNGYTF. The CDR3 region has the DNA TGTGCCAGCAGCCAGCCCGGTAGGGAGGGGAATGGCTACACCTTC.

V gene TRBV5-1 combines with J gene TRBJ2-1; 11 nucleotides align to TRBD2. The CDR3 is 15 amino acids. The germline V gene has CDR1 SGHRS and CDR2 YFSETQ. The V and J ends lost 2 bases and 7 bases, in that order; junction bases with no gene match: 5. The CDR3 sequence is CASSFTSGSRNEQFF. The DNA of the CDR3 is TGCGCCAGCAGCTTCACTAGCGGGAGTAGAAATGAGCAGTTCTTC.

V and J are TRBV5-1 and TRBJ1-1; TRBD1 matches at 8 bases. With 2 bases clipped from V and 4 bases from J, the junction kept 4 bases outside the gene matches. The CDR3 is 14 amino acids. Germline V CDR1 and CDR2: SGHRS, YFSETQ. The CDR3 bases are TGCGCCAGCAGCTTACAGGGGGACGGCACTGAAGCTTTCTTT. It yields the protein CASSLQGDGTEAFF.

This clone was counted between two and nine times. This chain joins TRBV6-6 and TRBJ1-2; TRBD1 is a possible D gene (6 bases). Trimming cost V 5 bases and J 4 bases, with 8 bases left between them. The CDR3 totals 12 residues. Germline-derived CDR1 and CDR2 are MNHNY and SVGAGI (reference sequence). In nucleotides, the CDR3 is TGTGCCAGCAGTCGGGACATCTATGGCTACACCTTC. Residues: CASSRDIYGYTF.

This clone is a singleton in its sample. The chain uses TRBV27 and TRBJ2-3; D may be TRBD1 or TRBD2 (5 bases each). Looked up from germline, CDR1 is MNHEY and CDR2 is SMNVEV (reference sequence). This CDR3 comprises 15 residues. V was cut by 6 bases and J by 5 bases, with 18 bases left in between. The CDR3 DNA reads TGTGCCAGCAGCCACTGGGACGGCCGCGGAGATACGCAGTATTTT. Protein sequence: CASSHWDGRGDTQYF.

The chain employs TRBV7-3 and TRBJ1-2; D unresolved. Trimming left V 5 bases short and J 0 bases short, with 10 bases between. CDR1 SGHTA and CDR2 FQGTGA come from the germline V gene. This CDR3 has 14 residues. As DNA, the CDR3 is TGTGCCAGCAGCGAAGGGAACTCTAACTATGGCTACACCTTC. It translates to CASSEGNSNYGYTF.

The chain recombines TRBV7-9 with TRBJ1-2; TRBD1 is a possible D gene (5 bases). The CDR3 contains 14 residues. CDR1 is SEHNR, CDR2 FQNEAQ, per germline (reference sequence). The V and J ends lost 0 bases and 7 bases respectively, with 12 bases between them. The CDR3 nucleotides read TGTGCCAGCAGCTTAGCGCCAGGGTCGGGTGGCTACACCTTC. It encodes CASSLAPGSGGYTF.

V gene TRBV2 combines with J gene TRBJ2-3; 10 bases are shared with TRBD2. The CDR3 loop spans 14 amino acids. V was clipped by 7 bases and J by 4 bases; unmatched bases: 5. Germline CDR1 is SNHLY and CDR2 is FYNNEI. The CDR3 loop reads CASTGTSVADTQYF. CDR3 bases: TGTGCCAGCACCGGGACTAGCGTGGCAGATACGCAGTATTTT.

This chain uses TRBV11-2 with TRBJ1-1; D gene uncertain. V lost 6 bases and J 6 bases, leaving 23 bases between the germline ends. The CDR3 length is 16 residues. Germline V gives CDR1 SGHAT, CDR2 FQNNGV. CDR3: CASRSLRQPELPEAFF. In nucleotides, the CDR3 is TGTGCCAGCAGATCTCTTCGACAACCCGAACTGCCTGAAGCTTTCTTT. The variable domain in full, with the rest retrieved from reference TRBV11-2 and TRBJ1-1, is EAGVAQSPRYKIIEKRQSVAFWCNPISGHATLYWYQQILGQGPKLLIQFQNNGVVDDSQLPKDRFSAERLKGVDSTLKIQPAKLEDSAVYLCASRSLRQPELPEAFFGQGTRLTVV.

V gene TRBV6-5 combines with J gene TRBJ2-1; D is ambiguous. This CDR3 is 11 amino acids long. From germline, CDR1 is MNHEY and CDR2 SVGAGI. The V end was cut by 6 bases, the J end by 3 bases, with 3 bases between. The CDR3 loop reads CASRDYNEQFF. In DNA form, the CDR3 reads TGTGCCAGCAGGGACTACAATGAGCAGTTCTTC.

This clone was detected only a few times. The chain employs TRBV5-4 and TRBJ1-3; no clear D gene. CDR1 is SGHNT and CDR2 is YYREEE in the germline V gene (reference sequence). Trimming took off 3 bases at V and 0 bases at J, with 7 bases between the two ends. The CDR3 totals 14 residues. Written as DNA, the CDR3 is TGTGCCAGCAGCTCCCCGAGCTCTGGAAACACCATATATTTT. Its translation: CASSSPSSGNTIYF.

This clone was seen a few times. The CDR3 coding sequence is TGTGCCAGCAGCTCTTCCGGGACAGATAAGACATACAATGAGCAGTTCTTC. Its protein product is CASSSSGTDKTYNEQFF. The V gene is TRBV7-6, the J gene TRBJ2-1, with 7 bases identical to TRBD1. V lost 4 bases to trimming and J lost 4 bases; unmatched junction nucleotides: 13. This CDR3 spans 17 amino acids. Germline V gene sequence: CDR1 SGHVS, CDR2 FNYEAQ.

This chain uses TRBV9 with TRBJ2-3, with TRBD2 as a possible D gene (5 bases). The CDR3 is made up of 12 amino acids. Germline V CDR1 and CDR2: SGDLS, YYNGEE. Trimming took 2 bases from V and 6 from J, leaving 7 bases between them. The CDR3: CASSVLADTQYF. CDR3 sequence (DNA): TGTGCCAGCAGCGTCCTAGCCGATACGCAGTATTTT. The full variable domain, completed using reference TRBV9 and TRBJ2-3, is DSGVTQTPKHLITATGQRVTLRCSPRSGDLSVYWYQQSLDQGLQFLIQYYNGEERAKGNILERFSAQQFPDLHSELNLSSLELGDSALYFCASSVLADTQYFGPGTRLTVL.

Comments on this clone: Within the sample, other DNA sequences also encode this same CDR3. This chain links TRBV7-8 with TRBJ1-2; 8 nucleotides match TRBD1. This CDR3 has 16 residues. Germline V gives CDR1 SGHVS, CDR2 FQNEAQ. The V segment lost 4 bases and the J segment 4 bases; nucleotides outside the gene matches: 11. The chain's CDR3 is CASSYTGTGPSYGYTF. The CDR3 nucleotides are TGTGCCAGCAGCTACACCGGGACAGGACCCTCCTATGGCTACACCTTC.

This clone is medium-sized within its sample. The chain uses TRBV18 and TRBJ2-7; D not resolved. The germline gives CDR1 KGHSH, CDR2 LQKENI. V lost 2 bases to trimming and J lost 1 base, with 12 bases between them. This CDR3 has 15 amino acids. The CDR3 loop is CASSPWTEESYEQYF. CDR3 bases: TGTGCCAGCTCACCATGGACCGAAGAGTCCTACGAGCAGTACTTC.

J is TRBJ1-2 and V is TRBV30; D ambiguous. Trimming removed 2 bases at V and 5 bases at J, with 6 bases between. Germline V gene sequence: CDR1 GTSNPN, CDR2 SVGIG (reference sequence). The CDR3 runs to 11 residues. In DNA form, the CDR3 reads TGTGCCTGGAGTATAGGGTATGGCTACACCTTC. This translates into CAWSIGYGYTF.

The rearrangement uses TRBV7-9 and TRBJ2-2; perhaps D is TRBD1 or TRBD2 (5 bases each). The CDR3 is 16 residues long. Trimming took off 5 bases at V and 4 bases at J, with 17 bases between the two ends. Germline loops: CDR1 SEHNR, CDR2 FQNEAQ (reference sequence). The CDR3 reads CASSTDGALVTGELFF. The CDR3 DNA follows: TGTGCCAGCAGCACGGACGGGGCTCTGGTCACCGGGGAGCTGTTTTTT.

This chain connects TRBV6-5 to TRBJ1-5, with D perhaps matching TRBD1 (6 bases). This CDR3 spans 16 amino acids. V was pared by 0 bases and J by 6 bases, with 15 bases between. Germline values: CDR1 MNHEY, CDR2 SVGAGI. CDR3 nucleotides: TGTGCCAGCAGTTACTCAGCGACAGTCAGGGGTCAGCCCCAGCATTTT. This translates into CASSYSATVRGQPQHF.

This chain links TRBV28 with TRBJ2-5; TRBD1 aligns across 8 bases. The CDR3 is made up of 17 amino acids. V gave up 5 bases and J gave up 4 bases; unmatched junction bases: 15. Germline loops: CDR1 MDHEN, CDR2 SYDVKM. Here the CDR3 DNA reads TGTGCCAGCAGTCCCCAGGGGGGATTTGGACAGGGAGAGACCCAGTACTTC. It encodes CASSPQGGFGQGETQYF.

The chain carries TRBV11-2 and TRBJ2-1; the match to TRBD2 covers 11 bases. The V gene end was trimmed by 7 bases and the J gene end by 9 bases; junction bases not matched to a gene: 5. The length of the CDR3 is 13 residues. CDR1 and CDR2 from the germline V gene are SGHAT and FQNNGV. In DNA, the CDR3 is TGTGCCAGCAACGGACTAGCGGGTGGTGAGCAGTTCTTC. This gives the protein CASNGLAGGEQFF.

The rearrangement joins TRBV4-3 to TRBJ2-5; D not certain. Germline V lookup: CDR1 LGHNA, CDR2 YSLEER. The CDR3 spans 17 residues. Trimming removed 0 bases from V and 4 bases from J, with 18 bases in between. The CDR3 DNA reads as TGCGCCAGCAGCCAAGATCTAGGTGGGGTTGTCCGAGAGACCCAGTACTTC. Residues: CASSQDLGGVVRETQYF.

The V gene is TRBV18, the J gene TRBJ2-1; TRBD2 aligns across 9 bases. Unmatched junction bases numbered 4, after V lost 0 bases and J lost 1 base. Germline V lookup: CDR1 KGHSH, CDR2 LQKENI. This CDR3 has 17 amino acids. CDR3 nucleotide sequence: TGTGCCAGCTCACCACCGGGTAGCGGGAGTTCCTACAATGAGCAGTTCTTC. It specifies CASSPPGSGSSYNEQFF. The entire variable domain, with the rest obtained from reference TRBV18 and TRBJ2-1, is as follows: NAGVMQNPRHLVRRRGQEARLRCSPMKGHSHVYWYRQLPEEGLKFMVYLQKENIIDESGMPKERFSAEFPKEGPSILRIQQVVRGDSAAYFCASSPPGSGSSYNEQFFGPGTRLTVL.

This clone was counted a few times. The rearrangement uses TRBV30 and TRBJ1-1; D is unclear. CDR1 is GTSNPN and CDR2 is SVGIG in the germline V gene (reference sequence). This CDR3 comprises 11 residues. Trimming pared 3 bases from V and 3 bases from J, leaving 5 bases between. DNA of the CDR3: TGTGCCTGGAGCGGGGACACTGAAGCTTTCTTT. It translates to CAWSGDTEAFF.